This entry is about one T cell receptor (beta chain). This clone was counted once. What this receptor recognizes is not known. Base qualities are not recorded, but no much larger clone differs from it by a single base. This record belongs to a study of OX40 agonist ivuxolimab in advanced cancers. The study in broad terms: Ivuxolimab was an agonistic, fully human IgG2 monoclonal antibody directed against OX40 (CD134), a costimulatory receptor. Intravenous ivuxolimab was administered to patients every 2 weeks at six dose levels: 0.01, 0.1, 0.3, 1.5, 3 and 10 mg/kg. Among the roughly 50 dose-escalation patients, around 19 had hepatocellular carcinoma, approximately 15 melanoma, 9 renal cell carcinoma and 9 head and neck cancer. A male proportion of 82.7% and a mean age of 60 years, ranging from about 20 to 80, were recorded for the dose-escalation cohort. Prior anti-PD-1, anti-PD-L1 or anti-CTLA-4 therapy was permitted, and 40% to 50% of dose-escalation patients had received checkpoint inhibitors. Partial responses were achieved by three dose-escalation patients, of whom one had hepatocellular carcinoma and two had cutaneous melanoma. The point of sequencing TCRbeta in the periphery was to test whether ivuxolimab changed TCR sequence diversity and drove clonal T-cell expansion. The paper reports the monotherapy dose-escalation portion (N = 52 patients) of the phase I ivuxolimab trial.

The full study reports these points: Low levels of normalized T-cell clonal expansion were also shown by some nonresponding patients. At doses of 0.1 to 3.0 mg/kg, clonal expansion of both CD4+ and CD8+ blood T cells was observed from baseline to week 6. In the 0.1-3.0 mg/kg groups, partial responders had among the lowest normalized peripheral clonal expansion, particularly in CD8+ T cells. After ivuxolimab, expanded clones were on average more numerous among CD8+ T cells than among CD4+ T cells. Antigen specificity was not determined for the clonally expanded peripheral T cells.

Its CDR3 holds 15 amino acids, cysteine through phenylalanine. Kept here is only the CDR3 DNA, which spans 45 bases and is read in frame from base 1. According to the germline V gene, CDR1 reads SGHDT and CDR2 reads YYEEEE. V is pared back by 5 bases and J by 8 bases, with 19 bases lying between the germline termini. Genomic DNA was extracted from sorted cells for sequencing of the TCRbeta CDR3 region. The immunoSEQ Assay was used for sequencing of TCRbeta CDR3 regions. Entries here come from immuneACCESS through TCRdb and include only in-frame sequences with V and J called. Some clones fail to appear in such tables; in the studies checked, an unresolved V gene covers under half of the shortfall, and the cause of the remainder is unknown. This sample comprises more than 75,000 clones, 84% of them detected only once. Of the sample, under 7% falls within the top ten clones. The trial excluded patients who had a history of autoimmune disease or who were on systemic immunosuppression. Peripheral blood for TCR sequencing was collected from all dose cohorts at baseline, on cycle 4 day 1, and on cycle 7 day 1. Samples were obtained from an open-label, multicenter, first-in-human phase I dose-escalation trial of ivuxolimab. The trial enrolled adults with locally advanced or metastatic head and neck squamous cell, hepatocellular, melanoma or renal cell carcinoma. Before TCR sequencing, CD4+ T cells and CD8+ T cells were sorted from peripheral blood as separate populations.

This clonotype was sampled from an adult with an advanced solid tumor such as melanoma, head and neck, liver or kidney cancer. This specimen consisted of CD4+ or CD8+ T cells sorted from blood, obtained in a trial of the OX40 agonist ivuxolimab. The chain is assembled from TRBV5-6 and TRBJ1-4, with a weak D call of TRBD1 (5 bases match). The DNA sequence is TGTGCCAGCAGTCCCGGCGGGGTACGGGGCGAAAAACTGTTTTTT. The translation is CASSPGGVRGEKLFF.